The next 13 T cell receptor beta chains were all read from a single sample in a study of blood T cell repertoires in COVID-19. The protocol was immunoSEQ multiplex PCR, while the TCRdb copy is restricted to in-frame clones and leaves out a portion. The sample has a few hundred thousand clones; about 91% are singletons. Sequenced material: peripheral blood. The receptors here all came from an older woman with acute or convalescent COVID-19.

The chain uses TRBV4-2 and TRBJ1-1, with 8 bases matching TRBD1. The CDR3 runs 15 residues. Per germline, CDR1 LGHNA and CDR2 YNFKEQ. Losses at the gene ends were 2 bases for V and 4 bases for J; bases not matched to a gene: 6. The CDR3 loop reads CASSQIAGGGTEAFF. CDR3 DNA: TGTGCCAGCAGCCAAATTGCAGGGGGCGGCACTGAAGCTTTCTTT.

This chain links TRBV28 with TRBJ2-7; D is possibly TRBD1 (6 bases). CDR3 length equals 16 residues. CDR1 and CDR2 from the germline V gene are MDHEN and SYDVKM. V was clipped by 7 bases and J by 3 bases, with 22 bases between them. The CDR3 sequence is CASTPVGAGVGYEQYF. CDR3 nucleotide sequence: TGTGCCAGCACCCCGGTAGGGGCAGGGGTGGGCTACGAGCAGTACTTC.

CDR3 loop: CASSIKADRGYGYTF. The DNA of the CDR3 is TGTGCCAGTAGTATAAAGGCCGACAGGGGCTATGGCTACACCTTC. The rearrangement joins TRBV19 to TRBJ1-2, with 8 positions matching TRBD1. V lost 2 bases and J lost 4; bases outside the gene matches: 6. CDR3 length equals 15 residues. Germline values: CDR1 LNHDA, CDR2 SQIVND (reference sequence).

V gene TRBV6-2 or TRBV6-3 combines with J gene TRBJ1-5; possible D gene TRBD1, 5 bases. The CDR3 totals 13 residues. The V and J ends lost 6 bases and 7 bases respectively, with 13 bases between them. CDR1 MNHEY and CDR2 SVGEGT come from the germline V gene. The CDR3 nucleotides read TGTGCCAGCAGCCACGGGGGGGAGCAGCCCCAGCATTTT. It encodes CASSHGGEQPQHF.

This chain's CDR3 is CASCQRENTEAFF. DNA of the CDR3: TGTGCCAGTTGCCAGCGGGAGAACACTGAAGCTTTCTTT. V is TRBV12-3 or TRBV12-4 and J is TRBJ1-1, with unresolved D. CDR3 length equals 13 residues. Trimming shortened V by 9 bases and J by 1 base, and 12 bases separated the two germline ends.

This rearrangement joins TRBV4-2 to TRBJ2-2, with 12 bases matching TRBD2. From germline, CDR1 is LGHNA and CDR2 YNFKEQ. Trimming cost V 1 base and J 3 bases; bases outside gene matches: 3. This CDR3 is 17 amino acids long. CDR3 sequence: CASSQGTSGDYTGELFF. The CDR3 DNA is TGTGCCAGCAGCCAAGGGACTAGCGGGGACTACACCGGGGAGCTGTTTTTT.

The chain is built from TRBV7-3 and TRBJ1-1; TRBD1 agrees at 8 bases. This CDR3 has 14 residues. V was clipped by 5 bases and J by 6 bases; unmatched bases: 8. CDR1 SGHTA and CDR2 FQGTGA come from the germline V gene. CDR3 loop: CASSPMVQGAEAFF. The DNA of the CDR3 is TGTGCCAGCAGCCCAATGGTACAGGGGGCTGAAGCTTTCTTT.

The chain employs TRBV12-1 and TRBJ2-1; the table's D call TRBD2 went unverified against the DNA. TRBV12-1 represents a pseudogene. The CDR3 length is 16 residues. The CDR3 DNA reads as TGTGCCAGCAGCTTTTCCCAGCGGGGGGATAACAATGAGCAGTTCTTC. Protein sequence: CASSFSQRGDNNEQFF.

The chain couples TRBV11-2 to TRBJ1-6; D ambiguous. Trimming removed 2 bases from V and 0 bases from J, with 11 bases in between. Germline values: CDR1 SGHAT, CDR2 FQNNGV. The CDR3 is 17 residues long. In DNA, the CDR3 is TGTGCCAGCAGCTTACGGCGGGATACCTCCTATAATTCACCCCTCCACTTT. Translated, it gives CASSLRRDTSYNSPLHF.

This clone was detected only once. The chain has TRBV11-2 and TRBJ2-7; 8 nucleotides align to TRBD2. Germline assignment: CDR1 SGHAT and CDR2 FQNNGV. V lost 4 bases, J lost 3 bases, and 14 bases stayed unmatched. The CDR3 extends over 17 amino acids. CDR3 residues: CASSSLRIRGGYYEQYF. The DNA for the CDR3 is TGTGCCAGCAGCTCTCTTAGAATCCGGGGGGGTTACTACGAGCAGTACTTC. Complete variable domain (other parts from reference TRBV11-2 and TRBJ2-7): EAGVAQSPRYKIIEKRQSVAFWCNPISGHATLYWYQQILGQGPKLLIQFQNNGVVDDSQLPKDRFSAERLKGVDSTLKIQPAKLEDSAVYLCASSSLRIRGGYYEQYFGPGTRLTVT.

The V gene is TRBV10-3, the J gene TRBJ2-1, with 7 positions matching TRBD1. This CDR3 spans 15 amino acids. The V segment lost 4 bases and the J segment 5 bases; nucleotides outside the gene matches: 8. Per germline, CDR1 ENHRY and CDR2 SYGVKD. The DNA of the CDR3 is TGTGCCATCAGTGGAGGCCAGGGGGTCGACAATGAGCAGTTCTTC. Amino acid sequence: CAISGGQGVDNEQFF.

The rearrangement joins TRBV18 to TRBJ2-7, with 8 bases lining up with TRBD1. CDR3 length: 15 amino acids. CDR1 and CDR2 from the germline V gene are KGHSH and LQKENI. With V trimmed by 0 bases and J by 4 bases, 5 bases remained unmatched. The CDR3 here is CASSPPQQGVYEQYF. DNA of the CDR3: TGTGCCAGCTCACCACCTCAACAGGGGGTTTACGAGCAGTACTTC.

The chain joins TRBV30 to TRBJ2-5, with 10 bases aligning to TRBD1. With 2 bases clipped from V and 4 bases from J, the junction kept 4 bases outside the gene matches. This CDR3 comprises 14 residues. CDR1 is GTSNPN, CDR2 SVGIG, per germline (reference sequence). As DNA, the CDR3 is TGTGCCTGGAGTCGCGACAGGGGGCGAGAGACCCAGTACTTC. Its protein is CAWSRDRGRETQYF.